This T cell receptor (beta chain) is from a study of follicular helper T cells after annual influenza vaccination. Study results and limitations: Plasmablast frequency change correlated with clonality change in ICOS+CD38+ cTfh.

The time point was: 2015-2016 season, 7 days after influenza vaccination. No donor had influenza vaccine in the prior 6 months; all lived in the community. Between 40 and 100 mL of blood was drawn per time point. Sequencing of TCRB used Survey level resolution. The protocol was immunoSEQ multiplex PCR, while the TCRdb copy is restricted to in-frame clones and leaves out a portion. The sample yields 6,500 to 8,000 clones, roughly four fifths seen once. The germline V gene has CDR1 SGHNT and CDR2 YENEEA. The CDR3 has 20 amino acids. Trimming removed 3 bases from V and 0 bases from J; junction bases left unmatched: 12. For this clone: Its antigen is not identified.

The sequenced sample was CXCR5- memory CD4+ T cells sorted from blood, obtained 7 days after influenza vaccination. This chain links TRBV11-3 with TRBJ1-5; 12 nucleotides match TRBD1. The receptor was derived from an adult who received the influenza vaccine. This CDR3 reads CASSFRPGQGAEYSNQPQHF. The CDR3 DNA is TGTGCCAGCAGCTTCAGGCCGGGACAGGGGGCGGAATATAGCAATCAGCCCCAGCATTTT.